These 2 T cell receptor beta chains were sequenced from one sample in a study of graft-versus-host responses after intestinal transplantation. Once graft tissue had been processed, intraepithelial and lamina propria lymphocytes were released. TCRdb's copy holds only in-frame clones and misses some; the assay was immunoSEQ multiplex PCR. The data show under 7,000 clones, roughly 71% seen once. The specimen comprised ileum tissue, sampled roughly 310 days after intestinal transplant. The receptors were gathered from a human patient who received an intestinal transplant, so some T cells may come from the graft donor.

This chain uses TRBV5-1 with TRBJ2-7; possibly TRBD2 for D (5 bases). The V gene lost 0 bases and the J gene lost 3 bases, with 13 bases spanning the gap. Germline values: CDR1 SGHRS, CDR2 YFSETQ. The CDR3 is 15 amino acids. The CDR3 spells CASSLATGIRYEQYF. As DNA, the CDR3 is TGCGCCAGCAGCTTGGCCACGGGGATCCGCTACGAGCAGTACTTC.

J is TRBJ1-1 and V is TRBV5-1; D not certain. Trimming pared 5 bases from V and 3 bases from J, leaving 14 bases between. Germline V CDR1 and CDR2: SGHRS, YFSETQ. This CDR3 has 14 amino acids. The CDR3 nucleotides are TGCGCCAGCAGTATTACGAGGCGGGACACTGAAGCTTTCTTT. Translated, it gives CASSITRRDTEAFF. Combining the CDR3 with reference TRBV5-1 and TRBJ1-1 gives the whole variable domain KAGVTQTPRYLIKTRGQQVTLSCSPISGHRSVSWYQQTPGQGLQFLFEYFSETQRNKGNFPGRFSGRQFSNSRSEMNVSTLELGDSALYLCASSITRRDTEAFFGQGTRLTVV.